This T cell receptor (beta chain) appears in the sequencing data of a study of T cell repertoires in cytomegalovirus infection. At the level of the study: Peptides in the study included HLA-C-restricted and HLA-B-restricted CMV epitopes. Notes on the study in general: What dominated the ex vivo response were HLA-C-restricted CMV-specific TCR beta clonotypes. CMV carriers having the relevant HLA were flagged by cumulative public TCR beta family frequency.

As regards this clonotype: Its antigen is still unknown.

This CDR3 region has 14 residues. Germline CDR1 SGDLS, CDR2 YYNGEE. J lost 5 bases, V lost 0 bases, and 3 bases had no gene match. Via MiXCR, TCRdb re-called the reads, giving one row per CDR3 protein. The data contain around 900,000 distinct CDR3 sequences, less than 35% of them seen just once; the ten biggest clones take up over 12%. The TCR comes from a human donor in good health (CMV status not recorded). Some clones in this sample may be carry-over from other donors' samples. This chain connects TRBV9 to TRBJ2-7; 9 bases match TRBD2. The sequencing used cultured CD8+ T cells from PBMCs, collected from culture after CMV antigen stimulation. The CDR3 DNA reads TGTGCCAGCAGCGTAGAGACTAGCGGTCACGAGCAGTACTTC. The encoded protein is CASSVETSGHEQYF. The full variable domain, with the rest looked up from reference TRBV9 and TRBJ2-7, is DSGVTQTPKHLITATGQRVTLRCSPRSGDLSVYWYQQSLDQGLQFLIQYYNGEERAKGNILERFSAQQFPDLHSELNLSSLELGDSALYFCASSVETSGHEQYFGPGTRLTVT.